Listed below are T cell receptor beta chains from one sample, sequenced in a study of blood T cell repertoires in COVID-19. The protocol was immunoSEQ multiplex PCR, while the TCRdb copy is restricted to in-frame clones and leaves out a portion. The sample shows approximately 200,000 clones, roughly four fifths of them seen only once. Material: PBMCs or T cells enriched from blood (not recorded which). The receptor source for this set is a man between 35 and 55 years old who had recovered from COVID-19. Each CDR3 is given with its conserved first and last residue.

>TRBJ1-3|TRBV18|16
CASSPIRVSAGNTIYF
>TRBJ2-7|TRBV5-6|14
CASSLGTSSYEQYF
>TRBJ2-2|TRBV7-9|13
CASSLTVTGELFF
>TRBJ2-7|TRBV9|13
CASSVATGYEQYF
>TRBJ1-1|TRBV19|13
CASSMAAEPEAFF
>TRBJ2-1|TRBV7-9|15
CASSVLAGEGNEQFF
>TRBJ1-2|TRBV7-2|14
CASSLSPGNYGYTF
>TRBJ2-7|TRBV7-6|16
CASSFQNRDSSYEQYF
>TRBJ2-6|TRBV5-4|15
CASSLQGTGANVLTF
>TRBJ1-5|TRBV18|17
CASSPRTGGDGNQPQHF
>TRBJ2-3|TRBV7-2|18
CASSPYGARPSSTDTQYF
>TRBJ1-3|TRBV28|15
CASSPPGGSGNTIYF
>TRBJ1-1|TRBV12-3/TRBV12-4|13
CASSSTGGTEAFF
>TRBJ1-5|TRBV7-2|13
CASSNDRDQPQHF
>TRBJ1-1|TRBV12-3/TRBV12-4|12
CASSLTGTEAFF
>TRBJ2-3|TRBV5-4|15
CASSFQTGITDTQYF
>TRBJ2-1|TRBV5-6|16
CASSFLMISSYNEQFF
>TRBJ2-2|TRBV5-1|14
CASSGALNTGELFF
>TRBJ1-4|TRBV19|16
CASRTTGDGLNEKLFF
>TRBJ1-4|TRBV10-2|15
CASRDRDRDNEKLFF
>TRBJ2-3|TRBV15|14
CATSRNPGTDTQYF
>TRBJ1-4|TRBV19|16
CASSTWGPATNEKLFF